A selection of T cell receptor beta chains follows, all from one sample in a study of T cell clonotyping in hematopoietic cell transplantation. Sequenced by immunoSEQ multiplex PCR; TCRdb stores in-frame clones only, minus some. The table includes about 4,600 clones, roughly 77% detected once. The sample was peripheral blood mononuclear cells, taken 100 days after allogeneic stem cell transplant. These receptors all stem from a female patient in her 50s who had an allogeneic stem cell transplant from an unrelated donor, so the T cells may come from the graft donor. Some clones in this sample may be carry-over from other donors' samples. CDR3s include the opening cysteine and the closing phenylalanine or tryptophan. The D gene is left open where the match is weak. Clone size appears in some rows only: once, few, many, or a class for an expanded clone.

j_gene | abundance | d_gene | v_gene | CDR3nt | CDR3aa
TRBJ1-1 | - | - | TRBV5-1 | TGCGCCAGCAGCTTGATGGGTGGTACTGAAGCTTTCTTT | CASSLMGGTEAFF
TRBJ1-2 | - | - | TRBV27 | TGTGCCAGCAGTTTCCTCGGGGGGAACTATGGCTACACCTTC | CASSFLGGNYGYTF
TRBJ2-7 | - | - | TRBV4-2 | TGTGCCAGCAAAGGGGGAGGGGAGGCGTACGAGCAGTACTTC | CASKGGGEAYEQYF
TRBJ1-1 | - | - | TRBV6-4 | TGTGCCAGCAGTTCGAAGGGGGGCACTGAAGCTTTCTTT | CASSSKGGTEAFF
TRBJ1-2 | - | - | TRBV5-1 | TGCGCCAGCAGTTCCGGCCTGGAGGGCTACACCTTC | CASSSGLEGYTF
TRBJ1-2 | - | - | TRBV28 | TGTGCCAGCAGCCCTGGGACCTCACCGCGGGGCTACACCTTC | CASSPGTSPRGYTF
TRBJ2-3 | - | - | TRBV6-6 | TGTGCCAGCAGCCAGTGGATCGCAGATACGCAGTATTTT | CASSQWIADTQYF
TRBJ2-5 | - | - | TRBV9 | TGTGCCAGCAGCCTCGGAGGGGGGCAAGCAGAGACCCAGTACTTC | CASSLGGGQAETQYF
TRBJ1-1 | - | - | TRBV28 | TGTGCCAGCAGTCCCGATTCCCGCAGGGCTTTCTTT | CASSPDSRRAFF
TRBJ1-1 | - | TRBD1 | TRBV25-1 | TGTGCCAGCAGTGACCTGAGGGGGCTTGGGTACACTGAAGCTTTCTTT | CASSDLRGLGYTEAFF
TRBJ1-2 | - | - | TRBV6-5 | TGTGCCAGCAGTGGCCGGACCGGGGCTTGGGGCTACACCTTC | CASSGRTGAWGYTF
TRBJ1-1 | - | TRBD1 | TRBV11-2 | TGTGCCAGCAGTCCGGGACAGTCTTACACTGAAGCTTTCTTT | CASSPGQSYTEAFF
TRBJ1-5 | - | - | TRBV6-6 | TGTGCCAGCCTCGAGGCGGAATTTTATCAGCCCCAGCATTTT | CASLEAEFYQPQHF
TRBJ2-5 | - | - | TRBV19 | TGTGCCAGTAAAGGTGGTCCTCAAGAGACCCAGTACTTC | CASKGGPQETQYF
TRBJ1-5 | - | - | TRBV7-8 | TGTGCCAGCAGCCAGTCCAATCAGCCCCAGCATTTT | CASSQSNQPQHF
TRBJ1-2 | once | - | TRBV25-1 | TGTGCCAGCAGTGGAACAGCGGTCCACTATGGCTACACCTTC | CASSGTAVHYGYTF
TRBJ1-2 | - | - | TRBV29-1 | TGCAGCGTTGAGAAGGGAGCGGGCTACACCTTC | CSVEKGAGYTF
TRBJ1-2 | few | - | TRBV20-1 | TGCAGTGCTAGAGAGGGCGGCTACACCTTC | CSAREGGYTF
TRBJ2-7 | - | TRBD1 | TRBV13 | TGTGCCAGCAGACTTCAGGGGGCACTGGGTTACGAGCAGTACTTC | CASRLQGALGYEQYF
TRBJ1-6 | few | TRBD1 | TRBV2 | TGTGCCAGCCAATCCAGGGGGGAAAGAACCAATTCACCCCTCCACTTT | CASQSRGERTNSPLHF
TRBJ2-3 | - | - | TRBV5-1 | TGCGCCAGCAGCTTAGGGGCCGGCCAAGATACGCAGTATTTT | CASSLGAGQDTQYF
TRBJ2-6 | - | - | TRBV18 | TGTGCCAGCTTAACCAACGCTTTGGCCAACGTCCTGACTTTC | CASLTNALANVLTF
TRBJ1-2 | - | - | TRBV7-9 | TGTGCCAGCAGCTTCGCACAGTGGGACCATGGCTACACCTTC | CASSFAQWDHGYTF
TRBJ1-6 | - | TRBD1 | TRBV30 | TGTGCCTGGGGGGACAGGTCAAGGTCCTATAATTCACCCCTCCACTTT | CAWGDRSRSYNSPLHF
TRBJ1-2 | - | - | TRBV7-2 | TGTGCCAGCAGCTTAGATGTGTGGGGTGGCTACACCTTC | CASSLDVWGGYTF
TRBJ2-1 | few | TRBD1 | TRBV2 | TGTGCCAGCAGCCCGACAGGGGCGGTCAATGAGCAGTTCTTC | CASSPTGAVNEQFF